The 30 T cell receptor beta chains below were found in one sample sequenced in a study of T cell repertoires in cytomegalovirus infection (dated by TCRdb to between 2018 and 2021). Sequencing was carried out with an Illumina HiSeq 1500. In-frame beta chains were kept once TCRdb had trimmed the public reads at Q25 with fastp and called clones with MiXCR. Rows are combined by CDR3 protein, so each entry shows the most common genes and DNA. In this sample the table shows under 500,000 distinct CDR3 sequences, about 39% of which occur a single time. The ten largest account for about two fifths of the sample. Their recognized antigens are unknown. What the treatment or condition label conveys for this sample: in vitro stimulation with specific CMV peptide epitopes to enrich CMV-specific T cells. This specimen consisted of cultured PBMCs, obtained from culture after CMV antigen stimulation. These receptors came from a human donor in good health (CMV status not recorded). Some clones in this sample may be carry-over from other donors' samples.

The chain carries TRBV27 and TRBJ2-5; either TRBD1 or TRBD2 may fit D (7 bases each). The CDR3 contains 15 residues. The germline V gene has CDR1 MNHEY and CDR2 SMNVEV (reference sequence). The V end was cut by 8 bases, the J end by 3 bases, with 19 bases between. The CDR3 region has the DNA TGTGCCAGCTTCACCACGAGCGGGACAGAAGAGACCCAGTACTTC. This encodes CASFTTSGTEETQYF.

V and J are TRBV7-2 and TRBJ2-7, with 7 bases matching TRBD2. Germline CDR1 is SGHTA and CDR2 is FQGNSA. CDR3 length equals 15 residues. Unmatched junction bases numbered 8, after V lost 3 bases and J lost 3 bases. The CDR3 DNA follows: TGTGCCAGCAGCTTGAGAAGGGAGGGCGTCTACGAGCAGTACTTC. Translating gives CASSLRREGVYEQYF. The full variable domain, its missing parts supplied by reference TRBV7-2 and TRBJ2-7, is GAGVSQSPSNKVTEKGKDVELRCDPISGHTALYWYRQSLGQGLEFLIYFQGNSAPDKSGLPSDRFSAERTGGSVSTLTIQRTQQEDSAVYLCASSLRREGVYEQYFGPGTRLTVT.

The rearrangement uses TRBV5-1 and TRBJ2-3, with D tentatively TRBD1 (6 bases). The CDR3 length is 15 residues. Looked up from germline, CDR1 is SGHRS and CDR2 is YFSETQ. Deletions cut 1 base from V and 3 bases from J, with 12 bases between. The CDR3 region has the DNA TGCGCCAGCAGCTTGTCCAGGGGCTATACAGATACGCAGTATTTT. As protein: CASSLSRGYTDTQYF.

This clonotype appeared a few times. The chain couples TRBV7-9 to TRBJ2-1, with D possibly TRBD1 on 5 matching bases. Germline-derived CDR1 and CDR2 are SEHNR and FQNEAQ (reference sequence). The CDR3 contains 14 residues. V was trimmed by 0 bases and J by 8 bases, leaving 11 bases between them. In DNA form, the CDR3 reads TGTGCCAGCAGCTTAGCGGGGCAGCTGGATGAGCAGTTCTTC. Protein: CASSLAGQLDEQFF. The full variable domain, its missing parts supplied by reference TRBV7-9 and TRBJ2-1, is DTGVSQNPRHKITKRGQNVTFRCDPISEHNRLYWYRQTLGQGPEFLTYFQNEAQLEKSRLLSDRFSAERPKGSFSTLEIQRTEQGDSAMYLCASSLAGQLDEQFFGPGTRLTVL.

The V and J genes are TRBV4-2 and TRBJ1-6; TRBD1 matches 10 bases. V lost 1 base and J lost 13; bases outside the gene matches: 7. The CDR3 sequence is 15 residues long. Germline V gene sequence: CDR1 LGHNA, CDR2 YNFKEQ. CDR3 bases: TGTGCCAGCAGCCAAGCCGGGACAGGGGCGTTGCCCCTCCACTTT. Translated: CASSQAGTGALPLHF.

The V gene is TRBV5-1, the J gene TRBJ1-2; a possible D gene is TRBD1 (6 bases). Germline lookup yields CDR1 SGHRS and CDR2 YFSETQ. The CDR3 is 15 residues long. V lost 6 bases to trimming and J lost 0 bases, with 15 bases between them. The CDR3 region is CASTPAAGANYGYTF. CDR3 nucleotides: TGCGCCAGCACCCCGGCCGCAGGGGCTAACTATGGCTACACCTTC.

The chain employs TRBV7-2 and TRBJ2-7; D perhaps matches TRBD2 (5 bases). CDR3 length: 15 residues. CDR1 and CDR2 (germline): SGHTA, FQGNSA. The V and J ends lost 1 base and 0 bases respectively, with 10 bases between them. As DNA, the CDR3 is TGTGCCAGCAGCTTAGTGACGGGGTTCTCCTACGAGCAGTACTTC. This gives the protein CASSLVTGFSYEQYF.

In its sample, this clonotype was seen a few times. The chain employs TRBV2 and TRBJ2-5; D is unclear. CDR1 and CDR2 (germline): SNHLY, FYNNEI. Trimming stripped 8 bases from V and 1 base from J, with 14 bases between. This CDR3 comprises 14 residues. This CDR3 is CASWGRVIQETQYF. The CDR3 region has the DNA TGTGCCAGCTGGGGTAGGGTTATCCAAGAGACCCAGTACTTC.

This clonotype appeared once. The chain is built from TRBV2 and TRBJ2-1; D may be TRBD1 or TRBD2 (5 bases each). V was pared by 4 bases and J by 8 bases, with 12 bases between. Germline CDR1 and CDR2: SNHLY and FYNNEI. This CDR3 region has 13 residues. As DNA, the CDR3 is TGTGCCAGCAGTGGGACTTTGGGGGATGAGCAGTTCTTC. The encoded protein is CASSGTLGDEQFF.

V is TRBV19 and J is TRBJ1-5; D ambiguous. The CDR3 loop spans 12 amino acids. Germline CDR1 LNHDA, CDR2 SQIVND (reference sequence). Trimming stripped 6 bases from V and 7 bases from J, with 10 bases between. The CDR3 bases are TGTGCCAGTAGCCTCCCTCCACAGCCCCAGCATTTT. It encodes CASSLPPQPQHF.

This rearrangement joins TRBV7-6 to TRBJ2-7, with 9 bases that match TRBD2. Germline V gene data show CDR1 as SGHVS and CDR2 as FNYEAQ. This CDR3 region has 16 residues. Trimming at V came to 1 base and at J to 6 bases, leaving 10 bases not matched to a gene. The CDR3 protein is CASSLEFEREVGEQYF. CDR3 coding DNA: TGTGCCAGCAGCTTAGAGTTCGAGCGGGAGGTGGGCGAGCAGTACTTC. Using reference TRBV7-6 and TRBJ2-7 for the parts outside the CDR3, the full variable domain is GAGVSQSPRYKVTKRGQDVALRCDPISGHVSLYWYRQALGQGPEFLTYFNYEAQQDKSGLPNDRFSAERPEGSISTLTIQRTEQRDSAMYRCASSLEFEREVGEQYFGPGTRLTVT.

V is TRBV12-3 or TRBV12-4 and J is TRBJ1-5; D perhaps matches TRBD1 (6 bases). The CDR3 is made up of 15 amino acids. The V end lost 3 bases, the J end lost 5 bases, and 14 bases lay between the germline ends. The CDR3 DNA reads as TGTGCCAGCAGTTTTGGGGGCGGGGTCCATCAGCCCCAGCATTTT. Translation gives CASSFGGGVHQPQHF.

The chain couples TRBV7-8 to TRBJ2-7; D may be TRBD1 (5 bases). Trimming removed 5 bases at V and 6 bases at J, with 14 bases between. The germline CDR1 and CDR2 sequences are SGHVS and FQNEAQ. This CDR3 region has 13 residues. DNA for the CDR3: TGTGCCAGCAGCCAAACCCTAAGGGGCGAGCAGTACTTC. As protein: CASSQTLRGEQYF.

This clonotype was counted a few times. This chain links TRBV11-2 with TRBJ2-3; the D gene could be TRBD1 or TRBD2 (5 bases each). V lost 5 bases and J lost 0, with 12 bases in between. Germline-derived CDR1 and CDR2 are SGHAT and FQNNGV. The CDR3 totals 15 residues. The CDR3 DNA reads TGTGCCAGCAGCCCCCGGGGCCGAAGCACAGATACGCAGTATTTT. Protein sequence: CASSPRGRSTDTQYF.

This clonotype was observed a handful of times. The V and J genes are TRBV7-6 and TRBJ2-1; TRBD2 matches 8 bases. CDR3 length: 15 amino acids. V shed 3 bases and J 5 bases; nucleotides not matched to a gene: 6. From germline, CDR1 is SGHVS and CDR2 FNYEAQ. The CDR3 spells CASSFERGKDNEQFF. DNA of the CDR3: TGTGCCAGCAGCTTTGAGCGGGGGAAAGACAATGAGCAGTTCTTC.

The chain is built from TRBV12-3 or TRBV12-4 and TRBJ2-7; 10 bases line up with TRBD2. The V gene end was trimmed by 3 bases and the J gene end by 3 bases; junction bases not matched to a gene: 5. This CDR3 has 15 residues. CDR3 sequence (DNA): TGTGCCAGCAGTTTTAGCGGGGGGCCCTACTACGAGCAGTACTTC. Its translation: CASSFSGGPYYEQYF.

This clonotype was recorded many times. The chain is built from TRBV7-2 and TRBJ2-1, with D uncertain. This CDR3 has 13 residues. Trimming took 0 bases from V and 7 from J, leaving 7 bases between them. Looked up from germline, CDR1 is SGHTA and CDR2 is FQGNSA. Here the CDR3 reads CASSLAWSNEQFF. The CDR3 DNA sequence: TGTGCCAGCAGCTTAGCATGGTCTAATGAGCAGTTCTTC.

V gene TRBV20-1 combines with J gene TRBJ1-5; the D is unclear. The germline V and J ends were trimmed by 2 bases and 4 bases, with 9 bases remaining between them. CDR1 is DFQATT and CDR2 is SNEGSKA in the germline V gene (reference sequence). The length of the CDR3 is 13 residues. CDR3 residues: CSARILGNQPQHF. Written as DNA, the CDR3 is TGCAGTGCTAGAATATTGGGGAATCAGCCCCAGCATTTT.

Here the CDR3 DNA reads TGTGCCAGCACCGGGACCAATAGCAATCAGCCCCAGCATTTT. It is translated as CASTGTNSNQPQHF. The genes are TRBV2 and TRBJ1-5, with a tentative D call TRBD1 (5 bases). V was pared by 7 bases and J by 0 bases, with 10 bases between. Germline CDR1 and CDR2: SNHLY and FYNNEI. CDR3 length equals 14 residues.

The sample holds a few counts of this clonotype. The chain joins TRBV7-6 to TRBJ2-7; D might be TRBD2 (6 bases). The ends were cut back, 1 base at V and 6 bases at J, with 10 bases in the middle. The CDR3 spans 13 residues. Looked up from germline, CDR1 is SGHVS and CDR2 is FNYEAQ. CDR3 protein: CASSLVGGAEQYF. The CDR3 DNA is TGTGCCAGCAGCTTAGTTGGAGGGGCCGAGCAGTACTTC.

This clonotype was counted ten times or more. Here the CDR3 reads CASSSAGGYNEQFF. The CDR3 DNA reads as TGTGCCAGCAGCTCGGCGGGAGGGTACAATGAGCAGTTCTTC. The genes are TRBV7-2 and TRBJ2-1, with 9 bases that match TRBD2. After removal of 4 bases from V and 4 bases from J, the junction contained 2 bases not matched to a gene. Germline V gene data show CDR1 as SGHTA and CDR2 as FQGNSA. There are 14 residues in the CDR3.

V is TRBV11-2 and J is TRBJ2-3, with unresolved D. Germline V CDR1 and CDR2: SGHAT, FQNNGV. The CDR3 spans 14 residues. Trimming took 3 bases from V and 6 from J, leaving 13 bases between them. CDR3 coding DNA: TGTGCCAGCAGCTTGTCTTCGCAGCGCGATACGCAGTATTTT. It yields the protein CASSLSSQRDTQYF.

The chain links TRBV7-6 to TRBJ2-1; no firm D call. The CDR3 spans 14 residues. V lost 5 bases and J 1 base, leaving 9 bases between the germline ends. CDR1 and CDR2 from the germline V gene are SGHVS and FNYEAQ. The CDR3 here is CASSRYLSYNEQFF. Written as DNA, the CDR3 is TGTGCCAGCAGCCGATATTTGTCCTACAATGAGCAGTTCTTC.

V is TRBV6-1 and J is TRBJ2-6; D uncertain. V lost 6 bases and J 0 bases, leaving 12 bases between the germline ends. Germline loops: CDR1 MNHNS, CDR2 SASEGT. The CDR3 spans 16 residues. The CDR3 spells CASSVRRTSGANVLTF. The CDR3 DNA follows: TGTGCCAGCAGCGTTAGACGGACCTCTGGGGCCAACGTCCTGACTTTC.

V is TRBV6-6 and J is TRBJ1-2; possibly TRBD1 for D (5 bases). The CDR3 sequence is 13 residues long. Trimming pared 5 bases from V and 6 bases from J, leaving 13 bases between. The germline gives CDR1 MNHNY, CDR2 SVGAGI (reference sequence). The chain's CDR3 is CASSRTVGDGYTF. CDR3 bases: TGTGCCAGCAGTAGGACCGTGGGGGATGGCTACACCTTC.

The chain joins TRBV10-3 to TRBJ1-2; maybe TRBD1 (5 bases). This CDR3 is 9 amino acids long. V was trimmed by 6 bases and J by 13 bases, leaving 9 bases between them. Germline V lookup: CDR1 ENHRY, CDR2 SYGVKD. The CDR3: CAISREGTF. CDR3 nucleotide sequence: TGTGCCATCAGCAGGGAGGGCACCTTC.

This clonotype was found a few times. The V gene is TRBV15, the J gene TRBJ2-7; TRBD2 aligns across 9 bases. The CDR3 extends over 15 amino acids. Germline V gene sequence: CDR1 LNHNV, CDR2 YYDKDF (reference sequence). Losses at the gene ends were 2 bases for V and 5 bases for J; bases not matched to a gene: 7. CDR3 sequence: CATSRFSGSLNEQYF. For the CDR3, the DNA is TGTGCCACCAGCAGATTTAGCGGGAGTCTCAACGAGCAGTACTTC.

This chain uses TRBV7-9 with TRBJ2-3, with no clear D. CDR1 and CDR2 from the germline V gene are SEHNR and FQNEAQ (reference sequence). There are 15 residues in the CDR3. The V gene lost 7 bases and the J gene lost 2 bases, with 16 bases spanning the gap. The CDR3 region has the DNA TGTGCCAGCACCCCGGGCCCACCCAACACAGATACGCAGTATTTT. It translates to CASTPGPPNTDTQYF.

On this clonotype: One junction end does not reproduce the germline sequence, and a read error may be involved. The chain is built from TRBV12-3 or TRBV12-4 and TRBJ2-7; unclear D gene. This CDR3 spans 13 amino acids. CDR3 loop: CASGRTPSHEQYF. For the CDR3, the DNA is TGTGCCAGTGGACGTACCCCCTCCCACGAGCAGTACTTC.

The chain has TRBV7-2 and TRBJ2-1, with TRBD1 as a possible D gene (6 bases). Trimming took off 2 bases at V and 4 bases at J, with 12 bases between the two ends. Germline V lookup: CDR1 SGHTA, CDR2 FQGNSA. The CDR3 spans 15 residues. CDR3: CASSLIGQTYNEQFF. The CDR3 bases are TGTGCCAGCAGCTTAATCGGACAGACTTACAATGAGCAGTTCTTC.